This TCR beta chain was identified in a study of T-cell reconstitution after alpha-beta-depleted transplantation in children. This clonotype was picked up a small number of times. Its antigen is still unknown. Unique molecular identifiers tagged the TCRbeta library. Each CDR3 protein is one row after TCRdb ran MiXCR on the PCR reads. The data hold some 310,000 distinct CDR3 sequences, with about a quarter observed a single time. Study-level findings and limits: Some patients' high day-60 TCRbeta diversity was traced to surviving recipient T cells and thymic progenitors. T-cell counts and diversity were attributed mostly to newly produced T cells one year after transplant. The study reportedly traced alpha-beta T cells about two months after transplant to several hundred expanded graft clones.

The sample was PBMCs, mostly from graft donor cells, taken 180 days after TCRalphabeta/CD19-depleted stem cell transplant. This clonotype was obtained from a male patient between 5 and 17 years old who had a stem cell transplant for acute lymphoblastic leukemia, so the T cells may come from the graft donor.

The CDR3 spells CASSQGIRYNEQFF. CDR3 in DNA: TGCGCCAGCAGCCAAGGAATCCGATACAATGAGCAGTTCTTC. This chain connects TRBV4-1 to TRBJ2-1; the D is unclear. This CDR3 is 14 amino acids long. Germline CDR1 MGHRA, CDR2 YSYEKL. Trimming cost V 1 base and J 4 bases, with 8 bases left between them.